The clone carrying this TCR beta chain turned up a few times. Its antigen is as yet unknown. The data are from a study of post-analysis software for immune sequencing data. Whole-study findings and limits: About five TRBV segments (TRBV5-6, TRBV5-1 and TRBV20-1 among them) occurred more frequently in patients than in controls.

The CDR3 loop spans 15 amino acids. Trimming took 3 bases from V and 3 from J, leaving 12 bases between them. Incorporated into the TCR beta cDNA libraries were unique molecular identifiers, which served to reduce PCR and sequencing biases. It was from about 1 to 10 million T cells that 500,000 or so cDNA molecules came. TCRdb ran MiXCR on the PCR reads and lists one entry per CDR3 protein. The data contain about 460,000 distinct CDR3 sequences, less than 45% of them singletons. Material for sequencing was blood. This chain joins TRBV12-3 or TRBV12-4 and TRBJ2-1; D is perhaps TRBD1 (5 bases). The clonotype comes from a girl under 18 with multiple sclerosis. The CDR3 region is CASSFGTGYYNEQFF. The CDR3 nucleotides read TGTGCCAGCAGTTTCGGCACAGGTTACTACAATGAGCAGTTCTTC.